Listed below are T cell receptor beta chains from one sample, sequenced in a study of T cell changes during pregnancy in multiple sclerosis. The data were produced by immunoSEQ multiplex PCR, yet TCRdb's version contains in-frame clones alone and is incomplete. The sample lists about 100,000 clones, about nine tenths seen once, with 3.1% in the top ten. Sequencing was performed on peripheral blood, taken in the second trimester of pregnancy. The receptors originated from a female donor with multiple sclerosis, enrolled in a pregnancy study. Each CDR3 is given with its conserved first and last residue. Each record gives: D gene, V gene, J gene, clone size, CDR3 DNA, CDR3 protein. D genes are given only for firm matches. The size field is filled for only some rows; it gives once, few, many or a size class.

D gene: -
V gene: TRBV2
J gene: TRBJ1-2
clone size: -
CDR3 DNA: TGTGCCAGCAGTGTGACACAGGGAAAATATGGCTACACCTTC
CDR3 protein: CASSVTQGKYGYTF

D gene: -
V gene: TRBV19
J gene: TRBJ2-1
clone size: few
CDR3 DNA: TGTGCCAGTAGTTGGGAGAATGAGCAGTTCTTC
CDR3 protein: CASSWENEQFF

D gene: TRBD2
V gene: TRBV28
J gene: TRBJ2-4
clone size: -
CDR3 DNA: TGTGCCAGCAGCTCTAGCGGGAGCGGGTTACGAAACATTCAGTACTTC
CDR3 protein: CASSSSGSGLRNIQYF

D gene: -
V gene: TRBV15
J gene: TRBJ2-5
clone size: -
CDR3 DNA: TGTGCCACCGGGACTCTCCGGCAGGAGCAGACCCAGTACTTC
CDR3 protein: CATGTLRQEQTQYF

D gene: TRBD1
V gene: TRBV6-6
J gene: TRBJ2-5
clone size: -
CDR3 DNA: TGTGCCAGCAGGCTACCCGGGACAGGGAGGAGAGAGACCCAGTACTTC
CDR3 protein: CASRLPGTGRRETQYF

D gene: TRBD1
V gene: TRBV5-6
J gene: TRBJ2-1
clone size: -
CDR3 DNA: TGTGCCAGCAGCGAATCCGGGACAGGGATATCCTACAATGAGCAGTTCTTC
CDR3 protein: CASSESGTGISYNEQFF

D gene: -
V gene: TRBV6-6
J gene: TRBJ2-1
clone size: -
CDR3 DNA: TGTGCCAGCGAACCCTATAGCTCCTACAATGAGCAGTTCTTC
CDR3 protein: CASEPYSSYNEQFF

D gene: -
V gene: TRBV19
J gene: TRBJ1-5
clone size: once
CDR3 DNA: TGTGCCAGTAGTATAGGGCCGCGGGCGGGTCAGCCCCAGCATTTT
CDR3 protein: CASSIGPRAGQPQHF

D gene: -
V gene: TRBV14
J gene: TRBJ2-7
clone size: -
CDR3 DNA: TGTGCCAGCAGCCAGATCGGGCAGGGCCGCTACGAGCAGTACTTC
CDR3 protein: CASSQIGQGRYEQYF

D gene: -
V gene: TRBV6-1
J gene: TRBJ2-1
clone size: -
CDR3 DNA: TGTGCCAGCAGTGAAGTTGGGTACAGGCGGATGAGGAATGAGCAGTTCTTC
CDR3 protein: CASSEVGYRRMRNEQFF

D gene: -
V gene: TRBV7-9
J gene: TRBJ2-1
clone size: -
CDR3 DNA: TGTGCCAGCAGCCCTAGTAGGACTTCATCCTACAATGAGCAGTTCTTC
CDR3 protein: CASSPSRTSSYNEQFF

D gene: TRBD1
V gene: TRBV7-2
J gene: TRBJ1-2
clone size: -
CDR3 DNA: TGTGCCAGCAGGGATACAGGGGGCAGCTCCGGGGGCTACACCTTC
CDR3 protein: CASRDTGGSSGGYTF

D gene: -
V gene: TRBV28
J gene: TRBJ2-1
clone size: -
CDR3 DNA: TGTGCCAGCAGTCGGTCTAGCAGGGGATTTAGTGTCAATGAGCAGTTCTTC
CDR3 protein: CASSRSSRGFSVNEQFF

D gene: -
V gene: TRBV28
J gene: TRBJ2-1
clone size: -
CDR3 DNA: TGTGCCAGCAGTTTCTCTGGGGCCCCTGAGCAGTTCTTC
CDR3 protein: CASSFSGAPEQFF

D gene: -
V gene: TRBV27
J gene: TRBJ2-1
clone size: -
CDR3 DNA: TGTGCCAGCAGTTTCGCCCACCCCGCCACGGGAAATGAGCAGTTCTTC
CDR3 protein: CASSFAHPATGNEQFF

D gene: TRBD2
V gene: TRBV7-3
J gene: TRBJ2-1
clone size: -
CDR3 DNA: TGTGCCAGCAGCCCCCACTTCGGCGGGAGCTCCTACAATGAGCAGTTCTTC
CDR3 protein: CASSPHFGGSSYNEQFF

D gene: TRBD1
V gene: TRBV5-4
J gene: TRBJ2-1
clone size: -
CDR3 DNA: TGTGCCAGCAGCCGGGACAGGGGGGGTTACAATGAGCAGTTCTTC
CDR3 protein: CASSRDRGGYNEQFF

D gene: TRBD1
V gene: TRBV7-9
J gene: TRBJ1-5
clone size: -
CDR3 DNA: TGTGCCAGCAGCTTACGAGGGACAGCTGCTCCGGAGCCCCAGCATTTT
CDR3 protein: CASSLRGTAAPEPQHF

D gene: TRBD1
V gene: TRBV5-1
J gene: TRBJ1-3
clone size: -
CDR3 DNA: TGCGCCAGCAGCCTCGACAGGGGGCTTGGAAACACCATATATTTT
CDR3 protein: CASSLDRGLGNTIYF

D gene: TRBD2
V gene: TRBV27
J gene: TRBJ2-2
clone size: -
CDR3 DNA: TGTGCCAGCAGTTTACTTTCCCCGACTAGCGGGAGGGTGTCGAACACCGGGGAGCTGTTTTTT
CDR3 protein: CASSLLSPTSGRVSNTGELFF

D gene: -
V gene: TRBV6-1
J gene: TRBJ2-3
clone size: -
CDR3 DNA: TGTGCCAGCAGTGGGGAAGGAGGGAGAAGTGATACGCAGTATTTT
CDR3 protein: CASSGEGGRSDTQYF

D gene: -
V gene: TRBV5-5
J gene: TRBJ1-1
clone size: -
CDR3 DNA: TGTGCCAGCAGCTTGTTCACCACGAGGTATAGCGCTGAAGCTTTCTTT
CDR3 protein: CASSLFTTRYSAEAFF

D gene: -
V gene: TRBV19
J gene: TRBJ2-1
clone size: -
CDR3 DNA: TGTGCCAGTAGTATCAAAGTGGGGAGACCCTACAATGAGCAGTTCTTC
CDR3 protein: CASSIKVGRPYNEQFF

D gene: TRBD2
V gene: TRBV2
J gene: TRBJ2-7
clone size: -
CDR3 DNA: TGTGCCAGCAGTGAATCCGCTAGCGGGAGTTTGTACGAGCAGTACTTC
CDR3 protein: CASSESASGSLYEQYF

D gene: TRBD2
V gene: TRBV18
J gene: TRBJ2-3
clone size: -
CDR3 DNA: TGTGCCAGCTCGCCTAGCGGGAGGGATACGCAGTATTTT
CDR3 protein: CASSPSGRDTQYF

D gene: TRBD1
V gene: TRBV6-1
J gene: TRBJ1-3
clone size: once
CDR3 DNA: TGTGCCAGCAGTGTAGACAGGGGACCTGGAAACACCATATATTTT
CDR3 protein: CASSVDRGPGNTIYF

D gene: -
V gene: TRBV28
J gene: TRBJ2-2
clone size: -
CDR3 DNA: TGTGCCAGCACCCCCTCCGGTGCGCGAATTAACACCGGGGAGCTGTTTTTT
CDR3 protein: CASTPSGARINTGELFF

D gene: TRBD1
V gene: TRBV27
J gene: TRBJ1-5
clone size: -
CDR3 DNA: TGTGCCAGCAGTTTAAGAGGGGGGAGACAGGGAAGGAGCAAGGGCAATCAGCCCCAGCATTTT
CDR3 protein: CASSLRGGRQGRSKGNQPQHF

D gene: -
V gene: TRBV5-1
J gene: TRBJ2-7
clone size: -
CDR3 DNA: TGCGCCAGCAGCTTGGGCGCAGGGTCCTACGAGCAGTACTTC
CDR3 protein: CASSLGAGSYEQYF

D gene: TRBD1
V gene: TRBV5-6
J gene: TRBJ2-5
clone size: -
CDR3 DNA: TGTGCCAGCAGTTTGGGGACAGGGAGGGGCGAGACCCAGTACTTC
CDR3 protein: CASSLGTGRGETQYF

D gene: TRBD1
V gene: TRBV10-3
J gene: TRBJ1-4
clone size: -
CDR3 DNA: TGTGCCATCAGTGCCCGACAGGGTGAGGGAAAACTGTTTTTT
CDR3 protein: CAISARQGEGKLFF

D gene: TRBD2
V gene: TRBV7-9
J gene: TRBJ2-7
clone size: -
CDR3 DNA: TGTGCCAGCAGCCCCTTTCTAGCGGGAGGCCGGACCTACGAGCAGTACTTC
CDR3 protein: CASSPFLAGGRTYEQYF

D gene: -
V gene: TRBV2
J gene: TRBJ1-2
clone size: -
CDR3 DNA: TGTGCCAGCAGGCTTAACAGGGTTGGCTACACCTTC
CDR3 protein: CASRLNRVGYTF

D gene: -
V gene: TRBV27
J gene: TRBJ2-1
clone size: -
CDR3 DNA: TGTGCCAGCAGTTTACAGGCGTGGGATGAGCAGTTCTTC
CDR3 protein: CASSLQAWDEQFF

D gene: TRBD2
V gene: TRBV9
J gene: TRBJ2-5
clone size: -
CDR3 DNA: TGTGCCAGCAGCGTTTCAGCGGGAGGCCCACAAGAGACCCAGTACTTC
CDR3 protein: CASSVSAGGPQETQYF

D gene: -
V gene: TRBV28
J gene: TRBJ1-2
clone size: -
CDR3 DNA: TGTGCCAGCAGTTTGACAGTTTATGGCTACACCTTC
CDR3 protein: CASSLTVYGYTF

D gene: -
V gene: TRBV5-1
J gene: TRBJ2-4
clone size: -
CDR3 DNA: TGCGCCAGCAGCTTGTCAGGGTCCCCGGCCAAAAACATTCAGTACTTC
CDR3 protein: CASSLSGSPAKNIQYF

D gene: -
V gene: TRBV28
J gene: TRBJ1-1
clone size: -
CDR3 DNA: TGTGCCAGTCTCAAGGGGTCCACTGAAGCTTTCTTT
CDR3 protein: CASLKGSTEAFF

D gene: -
V gene: TRBV7-6
J gene: TRBJ2-7
clone size: -
CDR3 DNA: TGTGCCAGCAGTCGCGGGCAGGACGCCTACGAGCAGTACTTC
CDR3 protein: CASSRGQDAYEQYF

D gene: TRBD1
V gene: TRBV5-1
J gene: TRBJ2-7
clone size: -
CDR3 DNA: TGCGCCAGCAGCCGGAATCGGGGACAGGGGGCCTACGAGCAGTACTTC
CDR3 protein: CASSRNRGQGAYEQYF

D gene: TRBD2
V gene: TRBV6-5
J gene: TRBJ2-4
clone size: -
CDR3 DNA: TGTGCCAGCGGACGGGGGGGCGTCAAAAACATTCAGTACTTC
CDR3 protein: CASGRGGVKNIQYF

D gene: -
V gene: TRBV6-6
J gene: TRBJ1-5
clone size: once
CDR3 DNA: TGTGCCAGCAGTGCGACAGATAGCAATCAGCCCCAGCATTTT
CDR3 protein: CASSATDSNQPQHF

D gene: TRBD1
V gene: TRBV7-9
J gene: TRBJ1-5
clone size: -
CDR3 DNA: TGTGCCAGCAGCATGGGACAGGGATATAGCAATCAGCCCCAGCATTTT
CDR3 protein: CASSMGQGYSNQPQHF

D gene: -
V gene: TRBV7-8
J gene: TRBJ2-3
clone size: -
CDR3 DNA: TGTGCCAGCAGCTTAGCGCCACAAGGCACAGATACGCAGTATTTT
CDR3 protein: CASSLAPQGTDTQYF

D gene: -
V gene: TRBV18
J gene: TRBJ1-5
clone size: few
CDR3 DNA: TGTGCCAGCTCACCGAGAGAACTAAGAAGCAATCAGCCCCAGCATTTT
CDR3 protein: CASSPRELRSNQPQHF

D gene: -
V gene: TRBV7-9
J gene: TRBJ2-7
clone size: once
CDR3 DNA: TGTGCCAGCAGCTCAGAGCGCCTGAGCTCCTACGAGCAGTACTTC
CDR3 protein: CASSSERLSSYEQYF

D gene: TRBD2
V gene: TRBV28
J gene: TRBJ2-1
clone size: once
CDR3 DNA: TGTGCCAGCAGTCTTTCTCAGGGACTAGCGGGGAACAATGAGCAGTTCTTC
CDR3 protein: CASSLSQGLAGNNEQFF

D gene: TRBD2
V gene: TRBV5-8
J gene: TRBJ2-3
clone size: -
CDR3 DNA: TGTGCCAGCAGCTTGGGGACTAGCGGAAACACAGATACGCAGTATTTT
CDR3 protein: CASSLGTSGNTDTQYF

D gene: -
V gene: TRBV9
J gene: TRBJ2-3
clone size: -
CDR3 DNA: TGTGCCAGCAGCGTAGGGGAGATTCTCACAGATACGCAGTATTTT
CDR3 protein: CASSVGEILTDTQYF

D gene: -
V gene: TRBV15
J gene: TRBJ1-2
clone size: -
CDR3 DNA: TGTGCCACCAGCAGAGGGGTAGGGGCCGGCTATGGCTACACCTTC
CDR3 protein: CATSRGVGAGYGYTF

D gene: TRBD1
V gene: TRBV7-2
J gene: TRBJ1-2
clone size: -
CDR3 DNA: TGTGCCAGCAGCTTACCCTCCGGGACAGGGATATATGGCTACACCTTC
CDR3 protein: CASSLPSGTGIYGYTF

D gene: -
V gene: TRBV19
J gene: TRBJ1-5
clone size: -
CDR3 DNA: TGTGCCAGTAAGGGGGGGGCAGGGCAGCCCCAGCATTTT
CDR3 protein: CASKGGAGQPQHF

D gene: -
V gene: TRBV19
J gene: TRBJ2-1
clone size: -
CDR3 DNA: TGTGCCAGTAGTGCTGTGGGCAGGGCCCACAATGAGCAGTTCTTC
CDR3 protein: CASSAVGRAHNEQFF

D gene: -
V gene: TRBV7-9
J gene: TRBJ2-2
clone size: -
CDR3 DNA: TGTGCCAGCAGCTATAGCACCGGGGAGCTGTTTTTT
CDR3 protein: CASSYSTGELFF

D gene: -
V gene: TRBV7-9
J gene: TRBJ1-5
clone size: -
CDR3 DNA: TGTGCCAGCAGCCCGGGGAATCAGCCCCAGCATTTT
CDR3 protein: CASSPGNQPQHF